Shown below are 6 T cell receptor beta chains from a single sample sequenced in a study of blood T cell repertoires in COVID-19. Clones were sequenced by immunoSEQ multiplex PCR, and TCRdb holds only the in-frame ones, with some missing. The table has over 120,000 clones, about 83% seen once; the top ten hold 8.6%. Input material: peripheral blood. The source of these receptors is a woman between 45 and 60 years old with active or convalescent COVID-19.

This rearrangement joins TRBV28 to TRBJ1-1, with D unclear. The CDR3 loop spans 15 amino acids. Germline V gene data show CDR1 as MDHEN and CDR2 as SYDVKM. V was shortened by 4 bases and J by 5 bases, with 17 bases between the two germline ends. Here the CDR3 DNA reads TGTGCCAGCAGTTCACTAAGAGGCTTGCGTACTGAAGCTTTCTTT. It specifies CASSSLRGLRTEAFF. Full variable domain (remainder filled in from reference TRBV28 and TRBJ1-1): DVKVTQSSRYLVKRTGEKVFLECVQDMDHENMFWYRQDPGLGLRLIYFSYDVKMKEKGDIPEGYSVSREKKERFSLILESASTNQTSMYLCASSSLRGLRTEAFFGQGTRLTVV.

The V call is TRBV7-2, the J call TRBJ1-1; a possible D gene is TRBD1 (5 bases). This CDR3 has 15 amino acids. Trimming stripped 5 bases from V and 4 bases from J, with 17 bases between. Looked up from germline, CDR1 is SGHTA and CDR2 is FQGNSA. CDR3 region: CASSLMIQVSTEAFF. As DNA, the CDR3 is TGTGCCAGCAGCCTTATGATACAGGTGAGCACTGAAGCTTTCTTT.

This chain's CDR3 is CASRGDTDTQYF. The CDR3 region has the DNA TGCGCCAGCAGAGGGGACACAGATACGCAGTATTTT. This sequence joins TRBV4-1 and TRBJ2-3; a weak D match, TRBD1 (5 bases). V was trimmed by 6 bases and J by 2 bases, leaving 6 bases between them. The CDR3 spans 12 residues. Germline loops: CDR1 MGHRA, CDR2 YSYEKL.

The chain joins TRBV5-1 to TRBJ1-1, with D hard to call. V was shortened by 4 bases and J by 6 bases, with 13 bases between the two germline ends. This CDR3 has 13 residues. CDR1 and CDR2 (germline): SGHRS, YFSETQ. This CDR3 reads CASSPSSSAEAFF. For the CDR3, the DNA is TGCGCCAGCAGCCCTTCATCGAGCGCTGAAGCTTTCTTT.

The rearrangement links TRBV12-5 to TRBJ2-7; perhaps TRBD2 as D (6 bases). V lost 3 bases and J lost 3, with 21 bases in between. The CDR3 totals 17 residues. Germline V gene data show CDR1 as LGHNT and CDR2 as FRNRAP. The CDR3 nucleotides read TGTGCTAGTGGTTTTGCTGCGGGGACTGGGAACATCTACGAGCAGTACTTC. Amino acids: CASGFAAGTGNIYEQYF.

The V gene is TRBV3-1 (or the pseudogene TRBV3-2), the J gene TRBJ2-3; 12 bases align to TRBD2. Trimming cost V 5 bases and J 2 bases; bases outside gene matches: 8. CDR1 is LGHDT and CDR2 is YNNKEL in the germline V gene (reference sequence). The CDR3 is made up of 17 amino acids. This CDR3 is CASSSGTSGRLTDTQYF. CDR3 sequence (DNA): TGTGCCAGCAGCTCCGGTACTAGCGGGAGGCTCACAGATACGCAGTATTTT.